Detailed here is one T cell receptor (beta chain). This sample is part of a study of blood T cell repertoires in COVID-19. Study-level information: Samples came from the United States, Italy and Spain, spanning acute and convalescent COVID-19.

Some clones are missing from TCRdb's copy, which holds only in-frame ones; the method was immunoSEQ multiplex PCR. This table has 300,000 to 400,000 clones, approximately 87% appearing once. V was cut by 2 bases and J by 8 bases, with 12 bases left in between. Germline V gene sequence: CDR1 LGHDT, CDR2 YNNKEL (reference sequence). The CDR3 has 13 amino acids. This TCR was sampled from a woman in her 30s with COVID-19, enrolled during active disease. Sequencing was done on a sample of peripheral blood. The chain combines TRBV3-1 (or the pseudogene TRBV3-2) with TRBJ1-1; D gene uncertain. CDR3 amino acids: CASSQSGSTEAFF. CDR3 DNA: TGTGCCAGCAGCCAAAGCGGATCTACCGAAGCTTTCTTT.